This TCR beta chain was obtained from a study of early T cells in non-severe SARS-CoV-2 infection. TCRdb re-analysed the 5' RACE reads in MiXCR, keeping a single row per CDR3 protein. The sample includes around 60,000 distinct CDR3 sequences, approximately 9.3% of them seen just once. This clonotype was found a few times. Material: whole blood. This sequence was found in an adult who was a healthcare worker with PCR-confirmed SARS-CoV-2 infection or an uninfected control (not recorded which).

CDR3 protein: CASSLSTTWGNEQFF. CDR3 DNA sequence: TGTGCCAGCAGTTTATCGACCACGTGGGGCAATGAGCAGTTCTTC. This rearrangement joins TRBV12-3 or TRBV12-4 to TRBJ2-1, with unresolved D. Deletions cut 2 bases from V and 6 bases from J, with 14 bases between. The CDR3 contains 15 residues.